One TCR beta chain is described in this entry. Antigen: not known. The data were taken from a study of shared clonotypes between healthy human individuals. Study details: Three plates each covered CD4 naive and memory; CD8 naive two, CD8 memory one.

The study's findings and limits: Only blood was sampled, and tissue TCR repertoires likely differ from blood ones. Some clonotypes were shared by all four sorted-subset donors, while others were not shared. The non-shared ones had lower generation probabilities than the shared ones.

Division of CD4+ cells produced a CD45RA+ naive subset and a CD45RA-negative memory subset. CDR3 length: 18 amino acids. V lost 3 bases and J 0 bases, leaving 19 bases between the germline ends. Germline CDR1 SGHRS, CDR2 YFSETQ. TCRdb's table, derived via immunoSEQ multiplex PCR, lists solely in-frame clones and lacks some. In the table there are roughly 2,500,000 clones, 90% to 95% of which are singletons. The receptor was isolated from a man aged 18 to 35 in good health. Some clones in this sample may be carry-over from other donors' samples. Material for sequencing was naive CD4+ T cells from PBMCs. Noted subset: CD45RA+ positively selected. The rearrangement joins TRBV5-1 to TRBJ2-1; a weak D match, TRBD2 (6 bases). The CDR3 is CASSSPSAGSLSYNEQFF. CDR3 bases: TGCGCCAGCAGCTCCCCGTCGGCGGGGAGCCTCTCCTACAATGAGCAGTTCTTC.